This T cell receptor (beta chain) was observed in a study of T cells after yellow fever vaccination. Turning to the study itself: Low-cell-number fractions were prepared with SMART-Seq v4 Ultra Low Input.

5'RACE template switching generated TCR cDNA, adding a universal primer site and UMIs. TCRdb used MiXCR to reprocess the 5' RACE reads, holding one entry per CDR3 protein. The sample has roughly 190,000 distinct CDR3 sequences; more than 9.5% are singletons. Deletions cut 5 bases from V and 2 bases from J, with 15 bases between. The CDR3 sequence is 15 residues long. From germline, CDR1 is MNHEY and CDR2 SMNVEV (reference sequence). This chain connects TRBV27 to TRBJ1-2; D is ambiguous. This clonotype was obtained from a man between 18 and 29 years old who received the YFV17D yellow fever vaccine. The specimen comprised CD8+ T cells sorted from PBMCs, sampled 15 days after the yellow fever booster vaccination. This CDR3 is CASSAIGVHNYGYTF. DNA for the CDR3: TGTGCCAGCAGTGCAATCGGGGTTCACAACTATGGCTACACCTTC.